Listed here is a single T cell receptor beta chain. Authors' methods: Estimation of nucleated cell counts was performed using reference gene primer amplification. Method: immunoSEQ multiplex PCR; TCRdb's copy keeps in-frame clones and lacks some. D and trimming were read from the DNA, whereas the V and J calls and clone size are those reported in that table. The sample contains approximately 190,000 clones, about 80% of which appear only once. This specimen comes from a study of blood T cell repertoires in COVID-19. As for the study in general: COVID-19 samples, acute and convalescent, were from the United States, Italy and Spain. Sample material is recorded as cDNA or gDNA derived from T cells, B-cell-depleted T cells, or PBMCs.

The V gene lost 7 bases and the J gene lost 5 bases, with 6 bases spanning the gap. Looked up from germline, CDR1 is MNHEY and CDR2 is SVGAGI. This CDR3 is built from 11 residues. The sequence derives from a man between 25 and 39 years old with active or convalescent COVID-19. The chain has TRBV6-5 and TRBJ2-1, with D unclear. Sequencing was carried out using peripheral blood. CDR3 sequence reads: CASILHNEQFF. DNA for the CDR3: TGTGCCAGCATACTCCACAATGAGCAGTTCTTC.